Listed below are T cell receptor beta chains from one sample, sequenced in a study of beta chain features in type 1 diabetes. TCRdb's table, derived via immunoSEQ multiplex PCR, lists solely in-frame clones and lacks some. The sample lists 100,000 to 150,000 clones, roughly 10% seen once, with about 0.7% in the top ten. The sequenced sample consisted of central memory CD4+ T cells from blood. Receptors were obtained from a man younger than 45 with type 1 diabetes. Each CDR3 is given with its conserved first and last residue.

V,CDR3
TRBV9,CASSVATSGSLGTQYF
TRBV2,CASSRDTQETQYF
TRBV15,CATSRGWASGQAHYGYTF
TRBV28,CASSLTGSSSYEQYF
TRBV7-8,CASSYARTRSTDTQYF
TRBV5-6,CASSFPTTSWGADTQYF
TRBV18,CASSPAVGAQYF
TRBV7-2,CASSITGTSGGLYEQYF
TRBV28,CASRPGQGTGEQYF
TRBV7-2,CASSLLAEFSTDTQYF